This entry lists 17 T cell receptor beta chains sequenced from one sample in a study of CD8+CD57+ T cells in acquired aplastic anemia. Investigators profiled TCR beta VDJ and CDR3 from genomic DNA template. TCRdb re-called the reads with MiXCR, one entry per CDR3 protein. The repertoire holds 130,000 or so distinct CDR3 sequences, with less than 50% as singletons. CD8+CD57+ cell expansion had been shown by flow cytometry in patients chosen for sequencing. The sequenced sample consisted of sorted CD4+, CD8+, or CD8+CD57+ T cells (not recorded which) from PBMCs. All receptors derive from a human donor with aplastic anemia.

This clonotype was picked up many times. J is TRBJ1-2 and V is TRBV4-3; tentatively, D is TRBD1 (5 bases). V was trimmed by 5 bases and J by 8 bases, leaving 15 bases between them. The germline V gene has CDR1 LGHNA and CDR2 YSLEER. The CDR3 sequence is 13 residues long. The CDR3 loop reads CASSSWGSRGYTF. The CDR3 DNA sequence: TGCGCCAGCAGCTCCTGGGGCTCAAGGGGCTACACCTTC.

Worth noting for this clonotype: One junction end does not reproduce the germline sequence, and a read error may be involved. V and J are TRBV7-6 and TRBJ2-2, with D tentatively TRBD2 (6 bases). The CDR3 consists of 14 residues. Germline V gene lookup returns CDR1 SGHVS and CDR2 FNYEAQ. CDR3 sequence (DNA): TGTGCTAGCAGCCTTGCGGGGTCCACCGGGGAGCTGTTTTTT. Protein sequence: CASSLAGSTGELFF.

The genes are TRBV6-1 and TRBJ2-1, with TRBD1 matching 7 bases. The ends lost 5 bases at V and 8 bases at J; junction bases unmatched: 12. This CDR3 comprises 15 residues. CDR1 is MNHNS and CDR2 is SASEGT in the germline V gene. In DNA form, the CDR3 reads TGTGCCAGCAGTAGATCCGGGACAGAGGGGTATGAGCAGTTCTTC. Amino acids: CASSRSGTEGYEQFF.

This clonotype was detected a few times. The CDR3 is CASSLAGGLTDTQYF. The CDR3 DNA reads TGCGCCAGCAGCTTAGCGGGGGGCCTCACAGATACGCAGTATTTT. The chain combines TRBV5-1 with TRBJ2-3; 9 positions match TRBD2. CDR1 SGHRS and CDR2 YFSETQ come from the germline V gene. J gave up 2 bases and V 2 bases, and 3 bases lay outside the gene matches. The CDR3 is 15 residues long.

This clonotype was seen many times. The CDR3 sequence: CASSLLSQPYEQYF. The CDR3 nucleotides are TGTGCCAGCAGCTTGTTGTCACAGCCCTACGAGCAGTACTTC. The chain links TRBV5-8 to TRBJ2-7; the D is unclear. CDR1 is SGHTS and CDR2 is YDEGEE in the germline V gene. The V end was cut by 1 base, the J end by 2 bases, with 10 bases between. The CDR3 covers 14 residues.

This clonotype was detected many times. This chain's CDR3 is CASSNSDKLFF. CDR3 sequence (DNA): TGTGCCAGCAGTAACTCCGATAAACTGTTTTTT. V gene TRBV12-3 or TRBV12-4 combines with J gene TRBJ1-4; D remains unclear. The CDR3 consists of 11 residues. Trimming shortened V by 5 bases and J by 11 bases, and 9 bases separated the two germline ends.

About this clonotype: One end of the junction does not line up with germline, which may come from a read error. The CDR3 bases are TGTGCCAGCAGCCTGGACACGGATCAGCCCCAGCGTTTT. It codes for CASSLDTDQPQRF. The chain is built from TRBV5-4 and TRBJ1-5; possibly TRBD1 for D (5 bases). The CDR3 consists of 13 residues. Germline assignment: CDR1 SGHNT and CDR2 YYREEE (reference sequence).

This clonotype showed up many times. The genes are TRBV20-1 and TRBJ2-1; 10 bases are shared with TRBD1. Germline CDR1 DFQATT, CDR2 SNEGSKA (reference sequence). With V trimmed by 0 bases and J by 8 bases, 7 bases remained unmatched. The CDR3 has 15 amino acids. CDR3 DNA: TGCAGTGCTAGAGATTGGACAGGGGGTCTCGATGAGCAGTTCTTC. Its protein product is CSARDWTGGLDEQFF.

The sample holds one count of this clonotype. This may be a read error, as it is one base from a much larger clone. This rearrangement joins TRBV6-2 or TRBV6-3 to TRBJ2-7; TRBD1 aligns across 7 bases. V was pared by 7 bases and J by 2 bases, with 14 bases of the junction left unmatched. CDR3 length: 16 amino acids. Germline V gene lookup returns CDR1 MNHEY and CDR2 SVGEGT. The CDR3 protein is CASTIFIQGPTYEQYF. Written as DNA, the CDR3 is TGTGCCAGCACCATCTTCATACAGGGGCCTACCTACGAGCAGTACTTC.

This clonotype was seen only a few times. The chain carries TRBV19 and TRBJ1-5; no definite D call. V lost 6 bases to trimming and J lost 3 bases, with 15 bases between them. The CDR3 has 15 residues. Germline lookup yields CDR1 LNHDA and CDR2 SQIVND (reference sequence). The CDR3 spells CASSPIGGFNQPQHF. DNA for the CDR3: TGTGCCAGTAGCCCCATAGGAGGGTTCAATCAGCCCCAGCATTTT.

The J gene is TRBJ2-7, the V gene TRBV7-9; D unclear. Trimming removed 1 base from V and 6 bases from J, with 7 bases in between. Per germline, CDR1 SEHNR and CDR2 FQNEAQ (reference sequence). The CDR3 runs 12 residues. CDR3 bases: TGTGCCAGCAGCTTAGTGGCCGCCGAGCAGTACTTC. Amino acid sequence: CASSLVAAEQYF.

This clonotype turned up a few times. In DNA, the CDR3 is TGTGCCAGCAGCCCCGGAGCGGGGGGGCGTAGCGCAGATACGCAGTATTTT. Translation: CASSPGAGGRSADTQYF. This chain uses TRBV7-9 with TRBJ2-3; 10 nucleotides align to TRBD2. CDR1 and CDR2 (germline): SEHNR, FQNEAQ (reference sequence). The CDR3 sequence is 17 residues long. V shed 5 bases, J shed 4 bases, and the junction held 12 bases outside the gene matches.

This clonotype was observed many times. CDR3 in amino acids: CASSLSMGDEKLFF. In nucleotides, the CDR3 is TGTGCCAGCAGCTTATCGATGGGGGATGAAAAACTGTTTTTT. This rearrangement joins TRBV7-9 to TRBJ1-4, with D tentatively TRBD1 (5 bases). Trimming took off 2 bases at V and 6 bases at J, with 10 bases between the two ends. The CDR3 has 14 amino acids. Germline V gene data show CDR1 as SEHNR and CDR2 as FQNEAQ (reference sequence).

The table lists this clonotype with many counts. The chain uses TRBV19 and TRBJ1-1, with TRBD1 identical over 7 bases. The V gene end was trimmed by 1 base and the J gene end by 10 bases; junction bases not matched to a gene: 6. The length of the CDR3 is 13 residues. Looked up from germline, CDR1 is LNHDA and CDR2 is SQIVND (reference sequence). The CDR3 sequence is CASSIGQGSGAFF. CDR3 DNA: TGTGCCAGTAGTATAGGACAGGGCAGTGGAGCTTTCTTT.

This clonotype was seen at least ten times. The chain has TRBV6-2 or TRBV6-3 and TRBJ2-7; 8 nucleotides line up with TRBD1. The CDR3 has 14 residues. Trimming cost V 2 bases and J 4 bases; bases outside gene matches: 4. Per germline, CDR1 MNHEY and CDR2 SVGEGT. The DNA of the CDR3 is TGTGCCAGCAGTTACGGCAGGGGGCAATACGAGCAGTACTTC. As protein: CASSYGRGQYEQYF.

A few counts support this clonotype. This sequence joins TRBV27 and TRBJ2-6; 8 bases map to TRBD1. This CDR3 is built from 16 residues. J lost 5 bases, V lost 6 bases, and 9 bases had no gene match. The germline V gene encodes CDR1 MNHEY and CDR2 SMNVEV (reference sequence). The DNA of the CDR3 is TGTGCCAGCAGACCAATCGACAGGGGCTGGGCCAACGTCCTGACTTTC. Protein product: CASRPIDRGWANVLTF.

The chain employs TRBV19 and TRBJ2-5; no firm D call. This CDR3 is 12 amino acids long. With 6 bases removed from V and 4 bases from J, the gap between germline ends came to 9 bases. CDR1 and CDR2 from the germline V gene are LNHDA and SQIVND (reference sequence). The CDR3 nucleotides are TGTGCCAGTAGCCATGGGCCAGAGACCCAGTACTTC. Encoded protein: CASSHGPETQYF. The variable domain in full, completed from reference TRBV19 and TRBJ2-5, reads DGGITQSPKYLFRKEGQNVTLSCEQNLNHDAMYWYRQDPGQGLRLIYYSQIVNDFQKGDIAEGYSVSREKKESFPLTVTSAQKNPTAFYLCASSHGPETQYFGPGTRLLVL.